These 20 T cell receptor beta chains were all obtained from the same sample, sequenced in a study of Tregs in tolerant kidney transplant recipients. Here immunoSEQ multiplex PCR was the method, and the copy in TCRdb shows in-frame clones only, minus some. Counted here are about 100,000 clones, under 95% occurring once; the ten biggest clones make up roughly 1.5%. Recipients received nonmyeloablative bone marrow transplants from related graft donors, with transient mixed chimerism. Material: CD4+ T cells from blood (PBMCs), obtained 12 months after the transplant. The source of these receptors is a human patient who received a combined kidney and bone marrow transplant. Some T cells may arise from the graft donor.

The chain is built from TRBV2 and TRBJ2-5; possibly TRBD2 for D (6 bases). There are 15 residues in the CDR3. The germline V gene has CDR1 SNHLY and CDR2 FYNNEI. Trimming removed 1 base from V and 7 bases from J, with 16 bases in between. Here the CDR3 reads CASSEVGGMPGTQYF. The CDR3 DNA is TGTGCCAGCAGTGAAGTGGGAGGCATGCCCGGGACCCAGTACTTC. Looking up the rest from reference TRBV2 and TRBJ2-5 gives the full variable domain: EPEVTQTPSHQVTQMGQEVILRCVPISNHLYFYWYRQILGQKVEFLVSFYNNEISEKSEIFDDQFSVERPDGSNFTLKIRSTKLEDSAMYFCASSEVGGMPGTQYFGPGTRLLVL.

V gene TRBV4-1 combines with J gene TRBJ2-7, with TRBD1 matching over 8 bases. Germline CDR1 MGHRA, CDR2 YSYEKL. The V gene end was trimmed by 1 base and the J gene end by 2 bases; junction bases not matched to a gene: 10. This CDR3 is built from 17 residues. In DNA, the CDR3 is TGCGCCAGCAGCCAAGGCCTCGGACAGGGTGGGACCTACGAGCAGTACTTC. It translates to CASSQGLGQGGTYEQYF.

This chain uses TRBV4-1 with TRBJ2-2; possible D gene TRBD1, 5 bases. The CDR3 has 17 amino acids. Germline-derived CDR1 and CDR2 are MGHRA and YSYEKL. Trimming pared 0 bases from V and 0 bases from J, leaving 11 bases between. CDR3 amino acids: CASSQDWRQTNTGELFF. The CDR3 DNA reads TGCGCCAGCAGCCAAGATTGGAGACAGACGAACACCGGGGAGCTGTTTTTT.

The chain combines TRBV19 with TRBJ1-4, with TRBD1 as a possible D gene (5 bases). CDR1 LNHDA and CDR2 SQIVND come from the germline V gene (reference sequence). This CDR3 has 14 amino acids. Trimming took off 7 bases at V and 5 bases at J, with 14 bases between the two ends. The CDR3 DNA follows: TGTGCCAGTATGGGGCAGCTAAGCAATGAAAAACTGTTTTTT. Translated, it gives CASMGQLSNEKLFF.

This clone was seen more than once but under ten times. This same CDR3 is encoded by further DNA sequences in the sample. The chain is built from TRBV29-1 and TRBJ1-4; 8 nucleotides agree with TRBD1. V was pared by 6 bases and J by 0 bases, with 3 bases of the junction left unmatched. Germline assignment: CDR1 SQVTM and CDR2 ANQGSEA. The CDR3 is made up of 14 amino acids. The CDR3 reads CSVRDRSTNEKLFF. The CDR3 bases are TGCAGCGTGAGGGACAGGTCAACTAATGAAAAACTGTTTTTT.

The chain carries TRBV10-3 and TRBJ1-2; 7 bases map to TRBD1. Germline values: CDR1 ENHRY, CDR2 SYGVKD. This CDR3 contains 13 residues. V was clipped by 6 bases and J by 3 bases; unmatched bases: 4. The DNA for the CDR3 is TGTGCCATCAGCGGACAGGACGACTATGGCTACACCTTC. Translation gives CAISGQDDYGYTF.

This rearrangement joins TRBV7-8 to TRBJ1-2; D possibly corresponds to TRBD1 (6 bases). Per germline, CDR1 SGHVS and CDR2 FQNEAQ. The length of the CDR3 is 16 residues. Trimming took 6 bases from V and 1 from J, leaving 18 bases between them. The CDR3 DNA reads TGTGCCAGCAGACCCAGGGGCAGAGGGTTTAACTATGGCTACACCTTC. Translated: CASRPRGRGFNYGYTF. The full variable domain, rest sourced from reference TRBV7-8 and TRBJ1-2, is GAGVSQSPRYKVAKRGQDVALRCDPISGHVSLFWYQQALGQGPEFLTYFQNEAQLDKSGLPSDRFFAERPEGSVSTLKIQRTQQEDSAVYLCASRPRGRGFNYGYTFGSGTRLTVV.

The chain combines TRBV25-1 with TRBJ2-3; 10 nucleotides agree with TRBD1. Looked up from germline, CDR1 is MGHDK and CDR2 is SYGVNS. The V segment lost 8 bases and the J segment 3 bases; nucleotides outside the gene matches: 2. The CDR3 is 13 residues long. CDR3 in amino acids: CASGGQGTDTQYF. DNA of the CDR3: TGTGCCAGCGGGGGACAGGGGACAGATACGCAGTATTTT.

The rearrangement joins TRBV5-1 to TRBJ2-7, with D perhaps matching TRBD2 (5 bases). This CDR3 spans 14 amino acids. Germline V gene sequence: CDR1 SGHRS, CDR2 YFSETQ. V gave up 2 bases and J gave up 1 base, with 10 bases separating them. The CDR3 bases are TGCGCCAGCAGCTTAACGCCGGGGTCCTACGAGCAGTACTTC. Protein: CASSLTPGSYEQYF. Combining the CDR3 with reference TRBV5-1 and TRBJ2-7 gives the whole variable domain KAGVTQTPRYLIKTRGQQVTLSCSPISGHRSVSWYQQTPGQGLQFLFEYFSETQRNKGNFPGRFSGRQFSNSRSEMNVSTLELGDSALYLCASSLTPGSYEQYFGPGTRLTVT.

The chain has TRBV5-4 and TRBJ2-3; TRBD2 agrees at 11 bases. Germline loops: CDR1 SGHNT, CDR2 YYREEE (reference sequence). The V gene end was trimmed by 5 bases and the J gene end by 0 bases; junction bases not matched to a gene: 11. The CDR3 length is 18 residues. CDR3 sequence reads: CASRAGTSGVPSTDTQYF. The CDR3 nucleotides read TGTGCCAGCAGGGCCGGGACTAGCGGAGTCCCTAGCACAGATACGCAGTATTTT.

DNA of the CDR3: TGTGCCAGCAGCTTGGGACAGGGGGCCTTCTCTGGAAACACCATATATTTT. It specifies CASSLGQGAFSGNTIYF. This chain joins TRBV7-9 and TRBJ1-3, with 12 bases aligning to TRBD1. The CDR3 is made up of 17 amino acids. From germline, CDR1 is SEHNR and CDR2 FQNEAQ (reference sequence). Trimming cost V 3 bases and J 0 bases; bases outside gene matches: 3.

The V and J genes are TRBV5-1 and TRBJ2-7; the D gene is possibly TRBD2 (5 bases). CDR1 is SGHRS and CDR2 is YFSETQ in the germline V gene. This CDR3 comprises 13 residues. V lost 4 bases to trimming and J lost 6 bases, with 14 bases between them. The CDR3 protein is CASSRLGLVEQYF. In DNA form, the CDR3 reads TGCGCCAGCAGCCGCCTCGGACTGGTCGAGCAGTACTTC. The full variable domain, completed using reference TRBV5-1 and TRBJ2-7, is KAGVTQTPRYLIKTRGQQVTLSCSPISGHRSVSWYQQTPGQGLQFLFEYFSETQRNKGNFPGRFSGRQFSNSRSEMNVSTLELGDSALYLCASSRLGLVEQYFGPGTRLTVT.

This clone showed up just once. The chain is built from TRBV7-2 and TRBJ2-6; D unresolved. Trimming stripped 8 bases from V and 0 bases from J, with 14 bases between. The CDR3 spans 16 residues. CDR1 is SGHTA and CDR2 is FQGNSA in the germline V gene. The CDR3 protein is CASFDRRSSGANVLTF. The DNA of the CDR3 is TGTGCCAGCTTTGATAGAAGAAGCTCTGGGGCCAACGTCCTGACTTTC.

This rearrangement joins TRBV9 to TRBJ2-3; TRBD2 agrees at 13 bases. V was pared by 4 bases and J by 2 bases, with 7 bases of the junction left unmatched. Germline-derived CDR1 and CDR2 are SGDLS and YYNGEE. The CDR3 spans 17 residues. CDR3 protein: CASSSFGLAGVTDTQYF. The CDR3, as DNA: TGTGCCAGCAGCTCTTTCGGACTAGCGGGAGTCACAGATACGCAGTATTTT.

This clone was found once. The genes are TRBV7-9 and TRBJ1-6; D ambiguous. The CDR3 has 14 amino acids. Germline assignment: CDR1 SEHNR and CDR2 FQNEAQ (reference sequence). Trimming pared 2 bases from V and 10 bases from J, leaving 12 bases between. CDR3 DNA: TGTGCCAGCAGCTTACGGGAGGCTCCATCACCCCTCCACTTT. Its protein product is CASSLREAPSPLHF.

The chain's CDR3 is CASSPQAGGAGNQPQHF. CDR3 bases: TGTGCCAGCTCACCACAGGCGGGGGGCGCGGGCAATCAGCCCCAGCATTTT. The chain carries TRBV18 and TRBJ1-5, with D possibly being TRBD1 (6 bases). The germline gives CDR1 KGHSH, CDR2 LQKENI. Trimming cost V 1 base and J 2 bases, with 15 bases left between them. The CDR3 totals 17 residues.

This chain uses TRBV6-6 with TRBJ2-7; D perhaps matches TRBD1 (7 bases). Trimming pared 0 bases from V and 2 bases from J, leaving 14 bases between. CDR3 length: 16 amino acids. Germline CDR1 reads MNHNY; CDR2 reads SVGAGI (reference sequence). The CDR3 is CASSYSWRDRTYEQYF. The CDR3 DNA follows: TGTGCCAGCAGTTACTCGTGGAGGGACAGAACCTACGAGCAGTACTTC.

The gene calls are TRBV19 and TRBJ1-1; D unclear. Trimming took 3 bases from V and 4 from J, leaving 15 bases between them. Germline V lookup: CDR1 LNHDA, CDR2 SQIVND (reference sequence). The CDR3 sequence is 15 residues long. The DNA for the CDR3 is TGTGCCAGTAGTATTCTTATGTTCGGTAGCACTGAAGCTTTCTTT. Protein sequence: CASSILMFGSTEAFF.

The rearrangement joins TRBV7-2 to TRBJ2-1; D remains unclear. The length of the CDR3 is 15 residues. Germline CDR1 is SGHTA and CDR2 is FQGNSA. Trimming left V 1 base short and J 0 bases short, with 7 bases between. The CDR3 DNA follows: TGTGCCAGCAGCTTAGTCGGGTACTCCTACAATGAGCAGTTCTTC. It encodes CASSLVGYSYNEQFF.

As to this clone: At one end, the junction sequence differs from germline, possibly due to a read error. The sample contains more than one DNA sequence encoding this CDR3. The rearrangement links TRBV30 to TRBJ1-6, with D possibly TRBD1 on 5 matching bases. The CDR3 loop spans 15 amino acids. Germline CDR1 and CDR2: GTSNPN and SVGIG (reference sequence). For the CDR3, the DNA is TGTGCCTGGAGTGTATTGGCAGGGCAAAATTCCCCCCTCCACTTT. This codes for CAWSVLAGQNSPLHF.